This is a list of T cell receptor beta chains from one sample in a study of blood T cell repertoires in COVID-19. Clones were read by immunoSEQ multiplex PCR, and TCRdb kept only the in-frame ones, dropping some. The repertoire holds approximately 180,000 clones, with approximately 85% as singletons. Sample: peripheral blood. The receptors stem from a human donor with active or convalescent COVID-19. The donor label of this sample is uncertain. The CDR3 runs from the conserved cysteine through the conserved F or W. A D gene is named only where the DNA matches it firmly. Clone sizes are given selectively: once, few, many, or a class where the clone is expanded.

TRBJ2-1	.	.	TRBV7-9	TGTGCCAGCAGAGGAACTATCAATGAGCAGTTCTTC	CASRGTINEQFF
TRBJ2-7	.	.	TRBV5-1	TGCGCCAGCAGCCTTGGCTTGGAGCAGTACTTC	CASSLGLEQYF
TRBJ2-3	.	once	TRBV30	TGTGCCTGGAGTGTATCCGCAGATACGCAGTATTTT	CAWSVSADTQYF
TRBJ2-5	TRBD2	.	TRBV5-6	TGTGCCAGCAGCTTCCTAGCGGGGGGGGTTCGGGAGACCCAGTACTTC	CASSFLAGGVRETQYF
TRBJ2-4	TRBD2	.	TRBV6-2/TRBV6-3	TGTGCCAGCAGTACCGGGCTAGCGGGAGGACTACAGTACTTC	CASSTGLAGGLQYF
TRBJ2-5	.	.	TRBV9	TGTGCCAGCAGCGTAGTGGGAGGGGGGGACCAGTACTTC	CASSVVGGGDQYF
TRBJ2-5	.	.	TRBV19	TGTGCCAGTGGTGGACGGGGAAGGTACCAAGAGACCCAGTACTTC	CASGGRGRYQETQYF
TRBJ1-2	TRBD1	.	TRBV6-6	TGTGCCAGTGGGCAAGGGGGCGGGGATGGCTACACCTTC	CASGQGGGDGYTF
TRBJ1-4	TRBD1	few	TRBV3-1/TRBV3-2	TGTGCCAGCAGCCCTAGGACAGGGTCTAATGAAAAACTGTTTTTT	CASSPRTGSNEKLFF
TRBJ2-1	.	.	TRBV6-2/TRBV6-3	TGTGCCAGCAGTTATTACGGCCCCACGGGCAATGAGCAGTTCTTC	CASSYYGPTGNEQFF
TRBJ2-5	.	.	TRBV7-6	TGTGCCAGCAGCTTCCTGGGTACGGGGCAAGAGACCCAGTACTTC	CASSFLGTGQETQYF
TRBJ2-4	TRBD1	.	TRBV11-2	TGTGCCAGCAGCCGTGAATTATCCGGGACAGGGACCAAAAACATTCAGTACTTC	CASSRELSGTGTKNIQYF
TRBJ2-2	.	.	TRBV19	TGTGCCAGTAGAAAGCGGGACACCGGGGAGCTGTTTTTT	CASRKRDTGELFF
TRBJ2-7	.	.	TRBV19	TGTGCCAGTAGTCTCACCACGGGGTCCTACGAGCAGTACTTC	CASSLTTGSYEQYF
TRBJ2-1	TRBD1	few	TRBV7-3	TGTGCCAGCAGCAGGGGACAGGGGATCGATGAGCAGTTCTTC	CASSRGQGIDEQFF
TRBJ2-7	TRBD1	.	TRBV7-9	TGTGCCAGCAGCTTAGGGGACAGGGGGCGTACCTACGAGCAGTACTTC	CASSLGDRGRTYEQYF
TRBJ2-3	TRBD2	.	TRBV9	TGTGCCAGCAGCGTAGACTTAGCGGGGGGGTTAAATACGCAGTATTTT	CASSVDLAGGLNTQYF
TRBJ2-1	TRBD1	.	TRBV11-2	TGTGCCAGCAGCTCCGCCCAGACAGGGGACAATGAGCAGTTCTTC	CASSSAQTGDNEQFF
TRBJ2-1	TRBD1	.	TRBV6-6	TGTGCCAGCAGAAAACAGGGGAATGAGCAGTTCTTC	CASRKQGNEQFF
TRBJ1-3	TRBD1	.	TRBV6-1	TGTGCCAGCAGTGTGGCGACAGGGGTCTCTGGAAACACCATATATTTT	CASSVATGVSGNTIYF
TRBJ2-7	TRBD1	.	TRBV27	TGTGCCAGCAGTGCCCCGGGACAGCGCTTC	CASSAPGQRF
TRBJ1-2	.	.	TRBV4-1	TGCGCCAGCAGCCAAACCCAGGGGTATGGCTACACCTTC	CASSQTQGYGYTF
TRBJ2-7	TRBD2	.	TRBV6-1	TGTGCCAGCAGTGAATTTAGCGGGGCCCCTGATTCCTACGAGCAGTACTTC	CASSEFSGAPDSYEQYF
TRBJ2-2	.	.	TRBV7-3	TGTGCCAGCAGCTTATCGGCCGGGGAGCTGTTTTTT	CASSLSAGELFF
TRBJ2-7	TRBD2	.	TRBV30	TGTGCCTGGAGTCGGGGGGGGCCCAACGAGCAGTACTTC	CAWSRGGPNEQYF
TRBJ2-7	TRBD2	once	TRBV5-4	TGTGCCAGCAGCAGGGACCTTAGCGGGAGGGCCTCAGAGCAGTACTTC	CASSRDLSGRASEQYF
TRBJ2-1	.	.	TRBV24-1	TGTGCCACCAGCCAATCCTACAATGAGCAGTTCTTC	CATSQSYNEQFF
TRBJ1-2	.	once	TRBV5-5	TGTGCCAGCAGTTGGGGCCAGGTGCCTGGGGGCTACACCTTC	CASSWGQVPGGYTF
TRBJ1-4	TRBD1	few	TRBV4-1	TGCGCCAGCAGCCAGGCCGGGACAGGTCCCGGACATTGGGAAAAACTGTTTTTT	CASSQAGTGPGHWEKLFF
TRBJ2-7	TRBD1	.	TRBV5-1	TGCGCCAGCGGACTATCGGGACAGGGTAACTACGAGCAGTACTTC	CASGLSGQGNYEQYF
TRBJ2-5	.	once	TRBV28	TGTGCCACCTCTGGGGGGCAAGAGACCCAGTACTTC	CATSGGQETQYF
TRBJ1-5	.	.	TRBV15	TGTGCCACCAGCAGTACTGTTCGGACAGAACGATTTGGGATTGGAAATCAGCCCCAGCATTTT	CATSSTVRTERFGIGNQPQHF
TRBJ2-1	TRBD1	once	TRBV28	TGTGCCAGCAGATCAGGGGGCTCGGTACTCTCCCATGAGCAGTTCTTC	CASRSGGSVLSHEQFF
TRBJ2-4	.	.	TRBV11-2	TGTGCCAGCAGCTTAGTAGGAGGTCAGAATCAGTACTTC	CASSLVGGQNQYF
TRBJ2-2	TRBD1	once	TRBV2	TGTGCCAGCGAGGGACAGGGACAAACCGGGGAGCTGTTTTTT	CASEGQGQTGELFF
TRBJ2-3	TRBD2	.	TRBV12-3/TRBV12-4	TGTGCCAGCACGCTAGCGGGACCAGATACGCAGTATTTT	CASTLAGPDTQYF
TRBJ1-2	.	few	TRBV12-5	TGTGCTAGTGGCCAATCCCTGTCAGGGGTGACCTATGGCTACACCTTC	CASGQSLSGVTYGYTF
TRBJ2-6	TRBD1	.	TRBV6-5	TGTGCCAGCAGTTACTCGACAGGGTCCGGGGCCAACGTCCTGACTTTC	CASSYSTGSGANVLTF
TRBJ1-1	TRBD1	.	TRBV15	TGTGCCACCAGCAGAGATCCCGGGACAGGGTTTGCTGAAGCTTTCTTT	CATSRDPGTGFAEAFF
TRBJ2-7	.	.	TRBV19	TGTGCCAGAGACTTAGCGGTGGCCTACGAGCAGTACTTC	CARDLAVAYEQYF
TRBJ2-2	.	.	TRBV5-4	TGTGCCAGCAAACCCGGAGGGCCCGGGGAGCTGTTTTTT	CASKPGGPGELFF
TRBJ1-5	.	.	TRBV28	TGTGCCAGCGCTTCAGGGAATCAGCCCCAGCATTTT	CASASGNQPQHF
TRBJ1-3	.	.	TRBV12-5	TGTGCTAGTGGTTTGCTCGTGGGGCCCTCTGGAAACACCATATATTTT	CASGLLVGPSGNTIYF
TRBJ2-7	TRBD1	.	TRBV12-3/TRBV12-4	TGTGCCAGCAGCGCAGGGGGCCCCGAGCAGTACTTC	CASSAGGPEQYF
TRBJ2-7	TRBD2	.	TRBV5-1	TGCGCCAGCAGCTCGTTCATAGCGGGAGGCCTCACCTACGAGCAGTACTTC	CASSSFIAGGLTYEQYF
TRBJ2-7	.	once	TRBV5-6	TGTGCCAGCAGCTTCGGGGTCGAGCAGTACTTC	CASSFGVEQYF
TRBJ2-1	TRBD2	.	TRBV5-1	TGCGCCAGCAGCTTACAGCGGGGGGGAGGCAATGAGCAGTTCTTC	CASSLQRGGGNEQFF
TRBJ2-1	.	.	TRBV19	TGTGCCAGTAGTATAGATAGCCGGCGTGAGCAGTTCTTC	CASSIDSRREQFF
TRBJ2-7	TRBD2	.	TRBV13	TGTGCCAGCAGCTTAGCGGCTAGCGGGGGGGCATCCTACGAGCAGTACTTC	CASSLAASGGASYEQYF
TRBJ2-3	.	.	TRBV2	TGTGCCAGCACTAAAGACAGACGCACAGATACGCAGTATTTT	CASTKDRRTDTQYF
TRBJ1-1	TRBD1	.	TRBV27	TGTGCCAGCAGTCTCCAGGGGGCAACTGAAGCTTTCTTT	CASSLQGATEAFF
TRBJ2-5	TRBD2	.	TRBV5-4	TGTGCCAGCAGCTTGGGACTAGCGGGGAAATTCGAGACCCAGTACTTC	CASSLGLAGKFETQYF
TRBJ1-3	.	.	TRBV7-2	TGTGCCAGCAGCCCTAGTCGCTTAGGCAGGGTGAACACCATATATTTT	CASSPSRLGRVNTIYF
TRBJ1-6	.	.	TRBV3-1/TRBV3-2	TGTGCCAGCAGCCTTCAAGGCGGATTTTCACCCCTCCACTTT	CASSLQGGFSPLHF
TRBJ2-7	.	once	TRBV9	TGTGCCAGCTCTCGTGGAGGTGGAGACTACGAGCAGTACTTC	CASSRGGGDYEQYF